Included here is one T cell receptor (beta chain) sequence, with context. Authors' methods: The authors estimated nucleated cell counts from reference gene primer amplification. The table came from immunoSEQ multiplex PCR; TCRdb's copy has only in-frame clones and leaves some out. That table furnishes V, J and clone size, whereas the DNA furnished D and trimming. The data show roughly 250,000 clones, around four fifths seen once. CDR1 is SEHNR and CDR2 is FQNEAQ in the germline V gene (reference sequence). The V and J ends lost 5 bases and 3 bases, in that order; junction bases with no gene match: 5. This CDR3 is built from 15 residues. The source of the sample is a study of blood T cell repertoires in COVID-19. Study information: Researchers got acute and convalescent COVID-19 samples from the United States, Italy and Spain. PBMCs, B-cell-depleted T cells, or T cells provided the cDNA or gDNA that made up the material.

V is TRBV7-9 and J is TRBJ1-4, with 8 positions matching TRBD1. This TCR was recovered from a woman aged 70-85 years with acute or convalescent COVID-19. The sequenced material came from peripheral blood. The CDR3 loop is CASSRTGSANEKLFF. Here the CDR3 DNA reads TGTGCCAGCAGCCGGACAGGGTCGGCTAATGAAAAACTGTTTTTT.